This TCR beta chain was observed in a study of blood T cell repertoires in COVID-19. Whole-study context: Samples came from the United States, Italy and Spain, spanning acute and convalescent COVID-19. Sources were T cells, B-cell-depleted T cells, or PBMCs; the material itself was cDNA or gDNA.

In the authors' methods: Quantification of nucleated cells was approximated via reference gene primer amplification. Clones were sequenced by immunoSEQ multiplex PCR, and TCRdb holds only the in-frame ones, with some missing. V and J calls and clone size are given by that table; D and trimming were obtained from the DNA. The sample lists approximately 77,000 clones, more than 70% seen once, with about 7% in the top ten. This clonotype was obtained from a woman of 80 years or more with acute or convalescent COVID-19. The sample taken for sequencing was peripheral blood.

CDR3 loop: CASSSGQATKNLAFF. As DNA, the CDR3 is TGTGCCAGCAGCTCCGGACAGGCGACGAAGAATTTAGCTTTCTTT. The rearrangement uses TRBV5-5 and TRBJ1-1; 7 bases align to TRBD1. The V gene end was trimmed by 3 bases and the J gene end by 10 bases; junction bases not matched to a gene: 15. CDR1 and CDR2 (germline): SGHKS, YYEKEE (reference sequence). This CDR3 is 15 amino acids long.